One sample yielded the 15 T cell receptor beta chains listed below, sequenced in a study of T cells in Graves' hyperthyroidism and ophthalmopathy. TCR beta CDR3 regions were amplified from RNA. Carried out on the TCR CDR3, a first-round RT-PCR used the HTBI primer set. TCRdb ran MiXCR on the multiplex PCR reads and lists one entry per CDR3 protein. The sample shows about 300,000 distinct CDR3 sequences, roughly 19% of them seen only once. Sequencing was done on a sample of blood. These receptors were obtained from a man aged 50 to 60 with Graves' ophthalmopathy.

This clonotype has a handful of counts. The genes are TRBV7-9 and TRBJ2-1; 12 nucleotides line up with TRBD2. The V gene end was trimmed by 1 base and the J gene end by 0 bases; junction bases not matched to a gene: 10. The CDR3 totals 20 residues. The germline gives CDR1 SEHNR, CDR2 FQNEAQ (reference sequence). The CDR3 loop is CASSLDGLAGGRSSYNEQFF. DNA for the CDR3: TGTGCCAGCAGCTTAGACGGGCTAGCGGGAGGGCGGAGCTCCTACAATGAGCAGTTCTTC.

This clonotype was observed at least ten times. The rearrangement uses TRBV28 and TRBJ1-2, with 8 bases fitting TRBD1. The CDR3 length is 16 residues. Germline CDR1 and CDR2: MDHEN and SYDVKM. J gave up 4 bases and V 7 bases, and 14 bases lay outside the gene matches. The CDR3 DNA reads as TGTGCCAGCACCTCCACTGACAGGGGAAAGAGCTATGGCTACACCTTC. It encodes CASTSTDRGKSYGYTF.

This clonotype was seen a handful of times. This rearrangement joins TRBV27 to TRBJ1-2, with a weak D call TRBD1 (6 bases). Germline-derived CDR1 and CDR2 are MNHEY and SMNVEV (reference sequence). V lost 4 bases to trimming and J lost 4 bases, with 16 bases between them. The CDR3 loop spans 15 amino acids. Written as DNA, the CDR3 is TGTGCCAGCAGTTCGCACAGGGTATTTGGCTATGGCTACACCTTC. It is translated as CASSSHRVFGYGYTF.

This clonotype was recorded a few times. The chain joins TRBV19 to TRBJ2-2, with 8 bases fitting TRBD1. The J segment lost 4 bases and the V segment lost 9 bases, leaving 7 bases of the junction unmatched. The CDR3 covers 14 residues. The germline CDR1 and CDR2 sequences are LNHDA and SQIVND (reference sequence). The CDR3 DNA follows: TGTGCCAGCCGGACAGGGTGGGGCACCGGGGAGCTGTTTTTT. Translating it yields CASRTGWGTGELFF.

This clonotype was detected many times. The chain is built from TRBV2 and TRBJ1-5, with TRBD1 as a possible D gene (5 bases). The length of the CDR3 is 14 residues. Trimming removed 4 bases at V and 6 bases at J, with 13 bases between. Per germline, CDR1 SNHLY and CDR2 FYNNEI. This CDR3 is CASSATGTGQPQHF. CDR3 DNA: TGTGCCAGCAGTGCAACGGGGACGGGTCAGCCCCAGCATTTT. The full variable domain, with the rest looked up from reference TRBV2 and TRBJ1-5, is EPEVTQTPSHQVTQMGQEVILRCVPISNHLYFYWYRQILGQKVEFLVSFYNNEISEKSEIFDDQFSVERPDGSNFTLKIRSTKLEDSAMYFCASSATGTGQPQHFGDGTRLSIL.

This clonotype was counted between two and nine times. This chain uses TRBV29-1 with TRBJ2-1; 11 positions match TRBD2. Germline V lookup: CDR1 SQVTM, CDR2 ANQGSEA. After removal of 4 bases from V and 2 bases from J, the junction contained 7 bases not matched to a gene. The CDR3 spans 16 residues. In DNA form, the CDR3 reads TGCAGCGTTGCGGGACTAGCGGACCTTACCTACAATGAGCAGTTCTTC. Translated, it gives CSVAGLADLTYNEQFF.

With regard to this clonotype: Given a much more abundant clone one base away, this may be a read error. The chain employs TRBV7-9 and TRBJ1-5; TRBD1 is a possible D gene (6 bases). CDR3 length equals 14 residues. Germline CDR1 and CDR2: SEHNR and FQNEAQ (reference sequence). CDR3 sequence reads: CGSSLAGGHQPQHF. The DNA for the CDR3 is TGTGGCAGCAGCTTAGCGGGGGGGCATCAGCCCCAGCATTTT.

This clonotype has only one observation. The rearrangement links TRBV28 to TRBJ2-7, with TRBD1 as a possible D gene (7 bases). Germline V gene lookup returns CDR1 MDHEN and CDR2 SYDVKM. V dropped 5 bases and J dropped 3 bases, with 17 bases sitting between them. The CDR3 is 15 amino acids. CDR3 sequence (DNA): TGTGCCAGCAGTCTCGACCCAGGGGGGAGCTACGAGCAGTACTTC. It codes for CASSLDPGGSYEQYF.

There are a few counts of this clonotype. This chain connects TRBV5-4 to TRBJ2-5; 9 bases are shared with TRBD1. The CDR3 contains 15 residues. Trimming took 4 bases from V and 5 from J; bases not matched to a gene: 9. CDR1 and CDR2 (germline): SGHNT, YYREEE (reference sequence). The CDR3 sequence: CASSRTTGGGETQYF. The CDR3, as DNA: TGTGCCAGCAGCCGGACGACAGGGGGTGGGGAGACCCAGTACTTC.

J is TRBJ2-2 and V is TRBV6-1; D might be TRBD2 (5 bases). The CDR3 runs to 15 residues. CDR1 and CDR2 from the germline V gene are MNHNS and SASEGT. V was cut by 4 bases and J by 1 base, with 10 bases left in between. The DNA for the CDR3 is TGTGCCAGCAGTGGCCAGCGGATGAACACCGGGGAGCTGTTTTTT. Protein: CASSGQRMNTGELFF.

The chain employs TRBV24-1 and TRBJ2-1; weak D call: TRBD2 (5 bases). Germline V gives CDR1 KGHDR, CDR2 SFDVKD. This CDR3 has 13 amino acids. Trimming stripped 12 bases from V and 4 bases from J, with 15 bases between. The CDR3 sequence: CASSPGEYNEQFF. For the CDR3, the DNA is TGTGCCTCAAGCCCCGGGGAATACAATGAGCAGTTCTTC.

The chain combines TRBV4-1 with TRBJ2-3, with 12 bases fitting TRBD2. The CDR3 is made up of 17 amino acids. V was clipped by 5 bases and J by 10 bases; unmatched bases: 16. Germline CDR1 and CDR2: MGHRA and YSYEKL. The CDR3 DNA reads TGCGCCAGCAGCGCCAGGCCTCTAGCGGGAGGGTTGGCTGCGCAGTATTTT. Protein sequence: CASSARPLAGGLAAQYF.

This clonotype showed up many times. This rearrangement joins TRBV20-1 to TRBJ2-3, with 8 bases that match TRBD2. Germline V gives CDR1 DFQATT, CDR2 SNEGSKA (reference sequence). This CDR3 has 13 residues. V was clipped by 6 bases and J by 5 bases; unmatched bases: 7. The CDR3 region is CSAGSGNQDTQYF. CDR3 bases: TGCAGTGCGGGTAGCGGGAATCAAGATACGCAGTATTTT.

The chain carries TRBV6-1 and TRBJ1-2; D is perhaps TRBD1 (6 bases). CDR3 length: 15 residues. Between the trimmed V and J ends, which lost 8 bases and 8 bases, there was a span of 24 bases. The germline gives CDR1 MNHNS, CDR2 SASEGT. CDR3 region: CASSGVQGSLGGYTF. CDR3 sequence (DNA): TGTGCCAGCTCAGGAGTACAGGGATCTCTGGGGGGCTACACCTTC.

The genes are TRBV6-1 and TRBJ1-6, with D maybe TRBD1 (5 bases). The CDR3 loop spans 16 amino acids. V was cut by 0 bases and J by 9 bases, with 15 bases left in between. Per the germline V gene, CDR1 is MNHNS and CDR2 is SASEGT. CDR3 protein: CASSEALGAGLSPLHF. The CDR3 DNA is TGTGCCAGCAGTGAAGCGCTTGGGGCAGGCCTTTCACCCCTCCACTTT.